This TCR beta chain was sequenced for a study of blood T cell repertoires in COVID-19. Authors' data handling: Scientists estimated how many nucleated cells there were by amplifying reference gene primers. Using immunoSEQ multiplex PCR, the repertoire was profiled, and TCRdb retains in-frame clones only, with some absent. The V and J calls and clone size were taken over from that table, and D and trimming were inferred from the DNA. The data show over 250,000 clones, roughly 80% seen once. V lost 5 bases and J lost 2, with 13 bases in between. CDR1 is SGHTA and CDR2 is FQGNSA in the germline V gene. The CDR3 covers 15 residues. The Seattle patients joined while their infection was active and were tracked longitudinally afterward.

This TCR was recovered from a human donor with COVID-19, enrolled during active disease. The donor label of this sample is uncertain. Sequencing was done on a sample of peripheral blood. The chain recombines TRBV7-2 with TRBJ1-3, with D unresolved. The CDR3 DNA sequence: TGTGCCAGCAGCCTCGTATTAGATCCTGGAAACACCATATATTTT. Protein: CASSLVLDPGNTIYF.